This T cell receptor (beta chain) was sequenced for a study of OX40 agonist ivuxolimab in advanced cancers. Whole-study context: At doses from 0.01 to 10 mg/kg, patients were given intravenous ivuxolimab every 2 weeks. Cohort: 80% to 90% men, mean age approximately 60, aged about 20 to 79.

Concerning this clone: The target antigen is unknown.

Study-level results: The study found that CD8+ T cells averaged more expanded clones than CD4+. At doses 0.1 to 3.0 mg/kg, CD4+ and CD8+ clones expanded.

Some clones are missing from TCRdb's copy, which holds only in-frame ones; the method was immunoSEQ multiplex PCR. The table records about 45,000 clones, about 89% of them present only once. The CDR3 loop spans 16 amino acids. CDR1 is KGHSH, CDR2 LQKENI, per germline. V gave up 3 bases and J gave up 4 bases, with 18 bases separating them. The chain joins TRBV18 to TRBJ1-1; unclear D gene. The receptor comes from an adult with an advanced solid tumor such as melanoma, head and neck, liver or kidney cancer. Sequences were derived from CD4+ or CD8+ T cells sorted from blood, sampled in a trial of the OX40 agonist ivuxolimab. The CDR3 spells CASSPEEPGRGTEAFF. Here the CDR3 DNA reads TGTGCCAGCTCACCCGAGGAGCCGGGTCGGGGCACTGAAGCTTTCTTT.